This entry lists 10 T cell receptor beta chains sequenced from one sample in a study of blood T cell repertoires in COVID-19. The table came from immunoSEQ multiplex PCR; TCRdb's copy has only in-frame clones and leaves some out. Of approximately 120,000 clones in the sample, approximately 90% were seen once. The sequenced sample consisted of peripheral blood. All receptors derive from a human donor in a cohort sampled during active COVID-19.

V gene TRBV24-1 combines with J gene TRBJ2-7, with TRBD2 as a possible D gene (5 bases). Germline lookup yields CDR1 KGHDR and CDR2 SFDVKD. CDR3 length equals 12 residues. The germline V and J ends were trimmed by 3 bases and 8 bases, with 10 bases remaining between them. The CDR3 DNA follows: TGTGCCACCAGTGATGAAATCGGGAAGCAGTACTTC. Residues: CATSDEIGKQYF.

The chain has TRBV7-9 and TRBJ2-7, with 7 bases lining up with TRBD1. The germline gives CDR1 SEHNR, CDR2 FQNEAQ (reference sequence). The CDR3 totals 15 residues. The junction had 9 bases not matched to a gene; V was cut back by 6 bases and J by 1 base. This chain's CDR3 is CASSPGTAASYEQYF. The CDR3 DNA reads TGTGCCAGCAGTCCTGGGACAGCAGCTTCCTACGAGCAGTACTTC.

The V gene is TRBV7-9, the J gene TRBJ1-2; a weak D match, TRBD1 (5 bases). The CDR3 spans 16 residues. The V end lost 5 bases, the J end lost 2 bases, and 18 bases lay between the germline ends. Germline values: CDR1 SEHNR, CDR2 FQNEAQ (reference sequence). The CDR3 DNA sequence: TGTGCCAGCAGCGTAACGACAGCTACTTCCAACTATGGCTACACCTTC. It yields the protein CASSVTTATSNYGYTF.

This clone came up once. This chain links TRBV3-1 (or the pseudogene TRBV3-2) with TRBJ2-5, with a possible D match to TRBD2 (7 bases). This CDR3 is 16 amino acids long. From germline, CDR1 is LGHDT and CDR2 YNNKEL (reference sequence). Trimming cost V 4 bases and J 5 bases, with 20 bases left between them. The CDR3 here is CASSPLRGGAWETQYF. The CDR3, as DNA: TGTGCCAGCAGCCCATTAAGGGGGGGGGCCTGGGAGACCCAGTACTTC.

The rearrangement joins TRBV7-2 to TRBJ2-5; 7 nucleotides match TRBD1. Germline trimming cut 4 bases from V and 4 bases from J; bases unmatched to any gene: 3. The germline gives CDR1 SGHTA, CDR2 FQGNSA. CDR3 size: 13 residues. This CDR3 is CASSSRQGETQYF. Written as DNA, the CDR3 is TGTGCCAGCAGCTCCAGACAGGGAGAGACCCAGTACTTC.

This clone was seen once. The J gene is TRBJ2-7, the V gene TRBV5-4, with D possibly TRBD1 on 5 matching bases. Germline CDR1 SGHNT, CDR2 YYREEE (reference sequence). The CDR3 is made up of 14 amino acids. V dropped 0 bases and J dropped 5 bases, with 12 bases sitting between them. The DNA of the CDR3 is TGTGCCAGCAGCTTGGAGGGGTGGAGCAACGAGCAGTACTTC. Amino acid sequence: CASSLEGWSNEQYF.

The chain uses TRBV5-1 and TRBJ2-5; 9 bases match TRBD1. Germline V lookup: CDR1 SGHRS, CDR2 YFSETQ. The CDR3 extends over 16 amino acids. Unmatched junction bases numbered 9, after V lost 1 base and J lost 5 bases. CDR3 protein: CASSLRLGQGWETQYF. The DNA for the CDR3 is TGCGCCAGCAGCTTGCGATTGGGACAGGGATGGGAGACCCAGTACTTC.

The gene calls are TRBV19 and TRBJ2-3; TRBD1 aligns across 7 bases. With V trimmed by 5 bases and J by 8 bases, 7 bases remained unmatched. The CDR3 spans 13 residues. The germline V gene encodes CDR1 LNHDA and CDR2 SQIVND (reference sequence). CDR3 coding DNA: TGTGCCAGTAGTGCGGACAGGTCCGGTACGCAGTATTTT. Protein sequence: CASSADRSGTQYF.

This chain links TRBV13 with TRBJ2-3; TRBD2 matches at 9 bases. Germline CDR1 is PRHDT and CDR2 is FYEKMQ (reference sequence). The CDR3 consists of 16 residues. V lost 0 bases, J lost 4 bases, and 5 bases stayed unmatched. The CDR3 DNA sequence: TGTGCCAGCAGCTTAGGTGTTAGCGGGAGCCCAGATACGCAGTATTTT. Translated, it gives CASSLGVSGSPDTQYF.

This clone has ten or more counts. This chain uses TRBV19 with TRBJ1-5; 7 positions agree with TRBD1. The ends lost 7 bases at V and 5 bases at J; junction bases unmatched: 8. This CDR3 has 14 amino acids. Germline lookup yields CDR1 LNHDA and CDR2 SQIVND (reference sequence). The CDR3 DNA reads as TGTGCCAGTAAGCCGGGACAGAGATATCAGCCCCAGCATTTT. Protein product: CASKPGQRYQPQHF.